This T cell receptor (beta chain) originates from a study of blood T cell repertoires in COVID-19 (dated by TCRdb to 2019 to 2021). Background for the entire study: Samples from collaborators originated in the United States, Italy and Spain and spanned both the acute and convalescent phases of COVID-19. Deeply sampled blood TCRbeta repertoires from subjects exposed to, actively infected with, or recovered from COVID-19 were included in the dataset. Where available, HLA class I and class II types were taken from metadata supplied by the sample provider and were not determined by assay-based typing. The samples were drawn from two sources: the first 160 participants of the ongoing ImmuneRACE study, and 950 to 1,500 subjects contributed by 6 global collaborators. Sample metadata almost always included a de-identified subject ID, COVID-19 status, age in years and sex. The repertoires were released in a freely available public database intended as a resource for research on the immune response to SARS-CoV-2. The prospective study material was composed of cDNA or gDNA derived from T cells, B-cell-depleted T cells, or PBMCs. Overall study results and their limits: How much clinical and demographic metadata was included differed by source and by participant, and the metadata was provided uncurated.

A single count supports this clone. The clone's antigen remains unknown. The sample holds no much larger clone one base away, and base qualities are not on file. Participants in the prospective study were enrolled through a virtual design, were aged 18 to 89 years, and lived in 24 United States geographic areas. Cohort assignment in the prospective study relied on participant-reported clinical history from a screening survey and a study questionnaire. Exposed participants had been in contact with someone with a PCR-confirmed or clinician-diagnosed COVID-19 case within 2 weeks of study entry. Each participant in the prospective study had whole blood, serum and a nasopharyngeal or oropharyngeal swab collected by mobile phlebotomists. Over an approximately 2-month period, participants in the prospective study had the option of providing additional blood draws and questionnaires. Before DNA extraction, prospective study blood samples were shipped either frozen or at room temperature.

TCRbeta CDR3 regions were amplified from genomic DNA using the immunoSEQ Assay, a bias-controlled multiplex PCR. The authors' analysis ran thus. The number of nucleated cells in each sample was estimated by amplification of reference gene primers within the assay. Sequence reads were collapsed and filtered to measure the absolute abundance of every unique TCRbeta CDR3 rearrangement. For each sample, productive Simpson clonality was calculated by taking the square root of Simpson's diversity index across productive rearrangements. Entries here come from immuneACCESS through TCRdb and include only in-frame sequences with V and J called. Some clones fail to appear in such tables; in the studies checked, an unresolved V gene covers under half of the shortfall, and the cause of the remainder is unknown. That table supplies the V and J calls and clone size; D and trimming were determined from the DNA. Present in this sample are 250,000 or so clones, around 83% of which were seen just once. Less than 8.5% of the sample is in the top ten clones.

What was sequenced was PBMCs or T cells enriched from blood (not recorded which). The sequence came from a woman between 50 and 59 years old who had been exposed to COVID-19.

In nucleotides, the sequence is TGTGCCAGCAGCTTGGTTGCGGGTCTGGAGGAAGCTTTCTTT. This sequence encodes CASSLVAGLEEAFF. The chain is made from TRBV5-5 and TRBJ1-1, with no reliable assignment of the D segment. The junction carries 14 bases between V and J, which are trimmed by 0 bases and 8 bases respectively. The CDR3 covers 14 residues, taking in both the cysteine and the phenylalanine. Only the CDR3 portion is preserved as DNA: 42 bases, with reading frame beginning at the first base. The germline V gene (reference sequence) specifies SGHKS as CDR1 and YYEKEE as CDR2.